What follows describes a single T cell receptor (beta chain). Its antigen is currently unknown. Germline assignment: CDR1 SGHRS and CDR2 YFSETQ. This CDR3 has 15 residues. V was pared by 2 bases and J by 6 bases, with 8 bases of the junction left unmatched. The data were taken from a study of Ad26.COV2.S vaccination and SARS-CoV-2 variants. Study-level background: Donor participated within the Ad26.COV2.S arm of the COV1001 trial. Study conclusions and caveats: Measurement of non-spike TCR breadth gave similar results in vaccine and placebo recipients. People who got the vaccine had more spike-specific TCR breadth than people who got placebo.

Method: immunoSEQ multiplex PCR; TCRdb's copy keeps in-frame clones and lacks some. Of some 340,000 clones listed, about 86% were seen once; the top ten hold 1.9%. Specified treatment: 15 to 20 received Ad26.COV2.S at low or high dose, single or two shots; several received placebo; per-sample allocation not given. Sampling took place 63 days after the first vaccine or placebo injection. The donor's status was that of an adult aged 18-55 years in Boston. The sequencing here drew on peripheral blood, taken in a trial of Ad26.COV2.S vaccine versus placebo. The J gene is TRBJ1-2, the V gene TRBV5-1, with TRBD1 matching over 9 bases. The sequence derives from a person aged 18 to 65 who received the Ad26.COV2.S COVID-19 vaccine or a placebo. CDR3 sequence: CASSLMGQGLDGYTF. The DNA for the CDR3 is TGCGCCAGCAGCTTAATGGGACAGGGTTTGGATGGCTACACCTTC.